This T cell receptor (beta chain) comes out of a study of T cell clonality in common variable immunodeficiency. Study conclusions and caveats: Links between repertoire features and CVID complications were heterogeneity-limited. Compared with controls, CVID subjects had fewer shared TCRbeta clones. In common variable immunodeficiency, TCR beta chains reportedly carried fewer deletions and N-nucleotide insertions.

Many counts were recorded for this clone. The antigen remains unidentified. Sequencing ends 3 residues short of the CDR3 end; the germline J gene provides the rest. Equal genomic DNA amounts from CVID and control samples were sequenced. The table came from immunoSEQ multiplex PCR; TCRdb's copy has only in-frame clones and leaves some out. Observed in the sample are about 81,000 clones, none of them singletons. V was trimmed by 7 bases and J by 4 bases, leaving 19 bases between them. The CDR3 consists of 15 residues. CDR1 is SGHTA and CDR2 is FQGTGA in the germline V gene. V gene TRBV7-3 combines with J gene TRBJ1-1, with TRBD1 as a possible D gene (5 bases). The sample comprised peripheral blood mononuclear cells. This TCR derives from a person between 18 and 75 years old in good health. CDR3 protein: CASTSNGGGSTEAFF. CDR3 DNA (partial): TGTGCCAGCACCTCAAACGGGGGGGGTAGCACTGAA.